There are many counts of the clone carrying this T cell receptor (beta chain). Its antigen is still unknown. This entry comes from a study of T-cell memory formation after mild COVID-19. The study, taken as a whole, reports: Memory cells collected pre-infection included some clones that later responded, suggesting cross-reactive memory joined. Later expanders leaned toward CD4+, whereas clones contracting from day 15 to 85 were balanced CD4/CD8.

The germline CDR1 and CDR2 sequences are MGHRA and YSYEKL. With V trimmed by 4 bases and J by 4 bases, 4 bases remained unmatched. There are 14 residues in the CDR3. In TCRdb, the 5' RACE reads were re-called with MiXCR into one record per CDR3 protein. The sample yields approximately 290,000 distinct CDR3 sequences, approximately 19% seen once. The chain combines TRBV4-1 with TRBJ2-7; 10 bases agree with TRBD1. The source material was PBMCs or a T cell subset sorted from them (not recorded which). This clonotype originated in a young man who had mild COVID-19 (a few samples of this study predate the infection). Cell type and time point are not known. In nucleotides, the CDR3 is TGCGCCAGCAGCCGGGGACAGGGGAGTTACGAGCAGTACTTC. It translates to CASSRGQGSYEQYF.